This T cell receptor (beta chain) was profiled in a study of a mutant IDH1 vaccine in newly diagnosed glioma. Study in general: Onset of vaccination occurred 4-6 weeks following radiotherapy alone, or with temozolomide cycles.

Time point defined: week 5, during vaccination. Alongside topical imiquimod, each dose of vaccine comprised 300 ug of mutant IDH1 20-mer peptide. A note on this clone: Its antigen is unknown.

The table came from immunoSEQ multiplex PCR; TCRdb's copy has only in-frame clones and leaves some out. This repertoire shows about 51,000 clones, around four fifths found once; its top ten account for 1.8%. Germline values: CDR1 SGDLS, CDR2 YYNGEE. With 0 bases removed from V and 0 bases from J, the gap between germline ends came to 12 bases. The CDR3 extends over 16 amino acids. The origin of this receptor is a woman aged 40 to 50 with glioma. This chain uses TRBV9 with TRBJ1-1; weak D call: TRBD1 (5 bases). The specimen comprised PBMCs, sampled from a glioma patient whose treatment included an IDH1 peptide vaccine. This chain's CDR3 is CASSVGLGTMNTEAFF. CDR3 bases: TGTGCCAGCAGCGTAGGACTAGGGACCATGAACACTGAAGCTTTCTTT.